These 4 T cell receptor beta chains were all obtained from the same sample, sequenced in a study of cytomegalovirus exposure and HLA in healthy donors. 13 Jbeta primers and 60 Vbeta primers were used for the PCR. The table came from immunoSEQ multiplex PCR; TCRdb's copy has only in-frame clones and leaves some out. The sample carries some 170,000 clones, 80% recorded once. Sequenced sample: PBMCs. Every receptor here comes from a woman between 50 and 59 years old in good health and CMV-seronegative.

The CDR3 DNA reads TGCAGCGTCGGGCAGGGTGGCTCTGGAAACACCATATATTTT. This gives the protein CSVGQGGSGNTIYF. This chain uses TRBV29-1 with TRBJ1-3; possibly TRBD1 for D (5 bases). CDR3 length equals 14 residues. V lost 6 bases to trimming and J lost 0 bases, with 12 bases between them. Germline CDR1 reads SQVTM; CDR2 reads ANQGSEA.

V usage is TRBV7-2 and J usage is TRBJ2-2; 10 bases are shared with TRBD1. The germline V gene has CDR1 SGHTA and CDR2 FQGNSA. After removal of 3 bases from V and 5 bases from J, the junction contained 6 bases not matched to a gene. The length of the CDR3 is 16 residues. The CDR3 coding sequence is TGTGCCAGCAGCTTTTGGACAGGGGGAGTTACCGGGGAGCTGTTTTTT. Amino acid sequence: CASSFWTGGVTGELFF.

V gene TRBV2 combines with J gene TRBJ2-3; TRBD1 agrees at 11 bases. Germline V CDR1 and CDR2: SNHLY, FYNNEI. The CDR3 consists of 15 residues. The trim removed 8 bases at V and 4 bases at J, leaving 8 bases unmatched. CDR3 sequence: CASPPGQGGSDTQYF. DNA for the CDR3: TGTGCCAGCCCACCGGGACAGGGGGGATCAGATACGCAGTATTTT.

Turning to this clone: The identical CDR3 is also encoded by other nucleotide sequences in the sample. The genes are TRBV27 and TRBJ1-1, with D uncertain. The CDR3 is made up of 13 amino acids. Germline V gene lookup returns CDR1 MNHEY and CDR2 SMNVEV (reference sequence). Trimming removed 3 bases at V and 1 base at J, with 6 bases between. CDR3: CASSFGGNTEAFF. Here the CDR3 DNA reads TGTGCCAGCAGTTTTGGAGGGAACACTGAAGCTTTCTTT.